This T cell receptor beta chain was sequenced for a study of TIL therapy for anti-PD-1-resistant metastatic lung cancer (dated by TCRdb to the early 2020s). Looking at the study overall: Enrolled patients had a median age of 54 years (range roughly 35-85) and a median tumor PD-L1 proportion score of roughly 6%. The cohort was predominantly lung adenocarcinoma, with a handful of EGFR-mutant and two ALK-rearranged tumors, and half of patients were current or former smokers. A median non-synonymous tumor mutation burden of under 1.9 mutations per megabase was determined across the cohort by whole-exome sequencing. Tumor and peripheral blood T cell receptor beta sequencing was used to track clonotypes across tumor, expanded TIL product and serial blood samples. The full study reports these points: The cohort was highly selected, including more treatment-naive, never-smoker and oncogene-addicted patients than is typical, which limits generalizability. The study protocol defined all tumor marker inferences as exploratory. Compared with baseline intratumoral T cells, expanded TIL cultures were more clonal and less diverse (median clonality about 6% vs 30%, p < 0.0001). High clonal turnover was observed in TIL culture, with many enriched product clones not detected in the baseline tumor, which suggested clonal contraction rather than faithful expansion.

TCR beta CDR3 regions were amplified from genomic DNA by bias-controlled multiplex PCR with the immunoSEQ v3 hsTCRB kit. TCR libraries were sequenced on an Illumina NextSeq 500 to roughly 2 million read pairs for survey level or roughly 4.5-6 million for deep level. The authors' analysis ran thus. V, D and J genes were assigned, non-productive sequences were removed, and clonality was reported by immunoSEQ Analyzer software. Repertoires were compared using productive Simpson clonality and Morisita overlap index of productive TRB rearrangements between infused TIL and blood. TCRdb took this table from immuneACCESS and kept in-frame rearrangements with V and J called. Such tables lack part of the clones; where checked against another copy, unresolved V genes explain under half of the gap, and the rest is unexplained. V and J calls plus clone size are reproduced from that table; the DNA served to infer D and trimming. The sample yields approximately 6,700 clones; roughly 64% were counted once. Around a sixth of the sample lies in the top ten.

The time point label for this specimen denotes: pre-treatment sample, taken before nivolumab and TIL therapy. Baseline tumor samples were excised metastases, mostly pleural nodules or supraclavicular lymph nodes, from the same resection used to grow TIL. Tumors were harvested before any PD-1/PD-L1 blockade; patients then received nivolumab, and those progressing received lymphodepletion, expanded TIL infusion and IL-2. A phase I trial run at two centers enrolled adults with stage 4 NSCLC between October 2017 and January 2020. The samples were obtained from a phase I trial that was single-arm and open-label and tested tumor-infiltrating lymphocyte therapy combined with nivolumab in advanced non-small cell lung cancer. For each resected tumor, portions were snap-frozen in liquid nitrogen and kept at -80 degrees C. Tumor regions of interest were selected on H&E sections by laser-capture macrodissection, were pulverized into around 15 mg aliquots, and were extracted with Qiagen Allprep kits.

On this clone: The antigen this receptor binds is unknown. Base qualities are missing; no much larger clone stands one base away.

The sequence came from a person aged 30 to 80 with non-small cell lung cancer. The starting material was tumor tissue, obtained at baseline.

Here the CDR3 is given as CATGRGGPYEQYF. The DNA is TGTGCCACCGGGAGGGGGGGCCCCTACGAGCAGTACTTC. The chain uses TRBV19 and TRBJ2-7; 8 central nucleotides agree with TRBD2. From the germline V gene (reference sequence), CDR1 is LNHDA and CDR2 is SQIVND. Trimmed from V: 10 bases; trimmed from J: 2 bases; junction bases lacking a gene match: 7. The CDR3 numbers 13 residues from cysteine through phenylalanine. CDR3 DNA only is kept here, 39 bases in frame from base 1.